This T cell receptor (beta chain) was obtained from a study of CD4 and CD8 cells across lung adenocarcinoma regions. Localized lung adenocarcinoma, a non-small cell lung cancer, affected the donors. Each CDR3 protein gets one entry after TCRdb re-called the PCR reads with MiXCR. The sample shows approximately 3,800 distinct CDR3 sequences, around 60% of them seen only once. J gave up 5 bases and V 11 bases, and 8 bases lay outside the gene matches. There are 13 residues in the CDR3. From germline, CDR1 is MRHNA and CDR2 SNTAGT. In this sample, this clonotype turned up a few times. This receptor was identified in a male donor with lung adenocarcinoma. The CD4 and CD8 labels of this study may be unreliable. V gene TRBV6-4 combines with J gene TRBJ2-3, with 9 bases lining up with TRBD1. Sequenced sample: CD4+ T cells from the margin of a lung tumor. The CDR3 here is CASYRGLEDTQYF. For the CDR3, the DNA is TGTGCCTCATACAGGGGGCTAGAAGATACGCAGTATTTT.